A single sample is the source of the 18 T cell receptor beta chains below, sequenced in a study of T cells after yellow fever vaccination. MiXCR, applied by TCRdb to the 5' RACE reads, yields one record per CDR3 protein. The data show 250,000 or so distinct CDR3 sequences, approximately 6.7% seen once. The source material was CD4+ T cells sorted from PBMCs, sampled on the day of the yellow fever booster vaccination. The receptors stem from a man between 25 and 39 years old who received the YFV17D yellow fever vaccine.

This clonotype was seen ten or more times. One end of the junction varies from germline; a read error may be responsible. V is TRBV12-3 or TRBV12-4 and J is TRBJ2-3, with 8 bases that match TRBD1. This CDR3 is 15 amino acids long. The CDR3 loop reads CATSLGDRNTDTQYF. In nucleotides, the CDR3 is TGTGCCACCAGTTTGGGGGACAGGAACACAGATACGCAGTATTTT.

V usage is TRBV11-3 and J usage is TRBJ2-1; 7 nucleotides match TRBD2. J was trimmed by 9 bases and V by 5 bases; bases with no gene match: 7. The CDR3 is made up of 13 amino acids. Germline lookup yields CDR1 SGHNT and CDR2 YENEEA. The CDR3 loop is CASSLSGTTEQFF. The CDR3 DNA reads TGTGCCAGCAGCCTCTCCGGGACTACTGAGCAGTTCTTC.

The V call is TRBV4-2, the J call TRBJ1-5; no clear D gene. This CDR3 contains 12 residues. V was cut by 3 bases and J by 9 bases, with 9 bases left in between. The germline V gene has CDR1 LGHNA and CDR2 YNFKEQ. In nucleotides, the CDR3 is TGTGCCAGCAGCCATGGGCCAGGGCCCCAGCATTTT. Amino acids: CASSHGPGPQHF.

The CDR3 coding sequence is TGTGCCAGCAGCGTGACCGGCGGGAGGGGGGCCTACAATGAGCAGTTCTTC. Encoded protein: CASSVTGGRGAYNEQFF. J is TRBJ2-1 and V is TRBV9, with 9 bases fitting TRBD2. The CDR3 runs to 17 residues. The germline CDR1 and CDR2 sequences are SGDLS and YYNGEE. The V segment lost 2 bases and the J segment 2 bases; nucleotides outside the gene matches: 8.

In its sample, this clonotype was seen many times. The V gene is TRBV5-1, the J gene TRBJ2-1, with 10 positions matching TRBD1. Germline-derived CDR1 and CDR2 are SGHRS and YFSETQ. CDR3 length equals 16 residues. Trimming at V came to 7 bases and at J to 2 bases, leaving 9 bases not matched to a gene. The CDR3: CASEASGTGAYNEQFF. CDR3 in DNA: TGCGCCAGCGAAGCCTCCGGGACAGGGGCCTACAATGAGCAGTTCTTC.

The chain is built from TRBV18 and TRBJ2-5; D might be TRBD2 (5 bases). Germline loops: CDR1 KGHSH, CDR2 LQKENI. Between the trimmed V and J ends, which lost 5 bases and 4 bases, there was a span of 17 bases. CDR3 length equals 15 residues. CDR3 region: CASSSPAAGAETQYF. The CDR3 DNA reads as TGTGCCAGCTCATCCCCTGCGGCGGGCGCAGAGACCCAGTACTTC.

In the case of this clonotype: This clone may be a read error of a much larger clone one base away. The genes are TRBV24-1 and TRBJ2-5, with 11 bases matching TRBD1. CDR1 and CDR2 from the germline V gene are KGHDR and SFDVKD. This CDR3 is 16 amino acids long. The CDR3 nucleotides are TGTGTCACCAGTGATACCGGGACAGGGGGTCGGGAGACCCAGTACTTC. This encodes CVTSDTGTGGRETQYF.

This clonotype was seen ten or more times. This chain joins TRBV19 and TRBJ2-7, with 8 bases identical to TRBD1. This CDR3 comprises 12 residues. V was clipped by 7 bases and J by 5 bases; unmatched bases: 4. Germline CDR1 LNHDA, CDR2 SQIVND (reference sequence). Here the CDR3 DNA reads TGTGCCAGTAAAGGACAGGGCCACGAGCAGTACTTC. Amino acid sequence: CASKGQGHEQYF.

In this sample, this clonotype turned up many times. V gene TRBV3-1 combines with J gene TRBJ2-1, with unresolved D. V dropped 2 bases and J dropped 4 bases, with 3 bases sitting between them. There are 12 residues in the CDR3. CDR1 is LGHDT and CDR2 is YNNKEL in the germline V gene (reference sequence). The CDR3 DNA is TGTGCCAGCAGCCAACCTTACAATGAGCAGTTCTTC. This codes for CASSQPYNEQFF.

In this sample, this clonotype turned up a few times. This rearrangement joins TRBV29-1 to TRBJ2-3, with D maybe TRBD1 (5 bases). Germline V CDR1 and CDR2: SQVTM, ANQGSEA. CDR3 length: 13 amino acids. V lost 8 bases, J lost 1 base, and 13 bases lay in between. CDR3 in DNA: TGCAGCATAGAGGCACAGGGCACAGATACGCAGTATTTT. The encoded protein is CSIEAQGTDTQYF.

This clonotype was seen repeatedly, ten times or more. The genes are TRBV5-1 and TRBJ2-3; the D is unclear. The CDR3 sequence is 15 residues long. Germline V gives CDR1 SGHRS, CDR2 YFSETQ. V lost 2 bases to trimming and J lost 0 bases, with 10 bases between them. CDR3 sequence: CASSLDAPSTDTQYF. In nucleotides, the CDR3 is TGCGCCAGCAGCTTAGATGCACCTAGCACAGATACGCAGTATTTT.

This clonotype was counted a few times. The chain links TRBV4-3 to TRBJ2-7, with D unclear. The CDR3 contains 15 residues. Looked up from germline, CDR1 is LGHNA and CDR2 is YSLEER. Trimming took 4 bases from V and 0 from J, leaving 13 bases between them. The CDR3 loop reads CASSPVAGRSYEQYF. The CDR3 nucleotides are TGCGCCAGCAGCCCCGTGGCAGGCCGCTCCTACGAGCAGTACTTC.

This clonotype was found many times. The chain couples TRBV15 to TRBJ2-2; TRBD1 matches 8 bases. The CDR3 has 16 residues. The ends lost 6 bases at V and 1 base at J; junction bases unmatched: 7. The V gene's germline CDR1 is LNHNV and CDR2 YYDKDF (reference sequence). For the CDR3, the DNA is TGTGCCACCAGTCGAACTGACAGGGGGAACACCGGGGAGCTGTTTTTT. It specifies CATSRTDRGNTGELFF. The full variable domain, rest sourced from reference TRBV15 and TRBJ2-2, is DAMVIQNPRYQVTQFGKPVTLSCSQTLNHNVMYWYQQKSSQAPKLLFHYYDKDFNNEADTPDNFQSRRPNTSFCFLDIRSPGLGDTAMYLCATSRTDRGNTGELFFGEGSRLTVL.

This clonotype was counted a few times. As DNA, the CDR3 is TGTGCCTGGAGTCCACAGGGGGGTCAGCCCCAGCATTTT. Translation: CAWSPQGGQPQHF. The gene calls are TRBV30 and TRBJ1-5; 8 positions match TRBD1. This CDR3 spans 13 amino acids. With 2 bases clipped from V and 6 bases from J, the junction kept 3 bases outside the gene matches. Germline CDR1 GTSNPN, CDR2 SVGIG (reference sequence). The entire variable domain, with the rest obtained from reference TRBV30 and TRBJ1-5, is as follows: SQTIHQWPATLVQPVGSPLSLECTVEGTSNPNLYWYRQAAGRGLQLLFYSVGIGQISSEVPQNLSASRPQDRQFILSSKKLLLSDSGFYLCAWSPQGGQPQHFGDGTRLSIL.

This clonotype was picked up a small number of times. The chain has TRBV9 and TRBJ2-1; D tentatively fits TRBD1 or TRBD2 (7 bases each). The V gene lost 0 bases and the J gene lost 4 bases, with 14 bases spanning the gap. This CDR3 is built from 16 residues. Germline V gene data show CDR1 as SGDLS and CDR2 as YYNGEE. CDR3 sequence (DNA): TGTGCCAGCAGCGTAGCTGGGCAGGGGGGGTACAATGAGCAGTTCTTC. It yields the protein CASSVAGQGGYNEQFF.

In this sample, this clonotype turned up a few times. This chain uses TRBV15 with TRBJ2-7; D perhaps matches TRBD1 (5 bases). The CDR3 spans 14 residues. Trimming removed 6 bases at V and 1 base at J, with 13 bases between. CDR1 and CDR2 from the germline V gene are LNHNV and YYDKDF (reference sequence). The CDR3 here is CATRPQGPSYEQYF. In DNA form, the CDR3 reads TGTGCCACCAGGCCGCAGGGTCCATCCTACGAGCAGTACTTC.

This clonotype has at least ten counts. The genes are TRBV9 and TRBJ2-7; 8 nucleotides align to TRBD2. J was trimmed by 0 bases and V by 2 bases; bases with no gene match: 4. Germline assignment: CDR1 SGDLS and CDR2 YYNGEE. CDR3 length equals 15 residues. CDR3 in amino acids: CASSVSGGASYEQYF. CDR3 nucleotides: TGTGCCAGCAGCGTGAGCGGGGGCGCCTCCTACGAGCAGTACTTC.

Ten or more counts support this clonotype. The genes are TRBV7-2 and TRBJ2-1; 8 bases are shared with TRBD2. This CDR3 contains 15 residues. Per germline, CDR1 SGHTA and CDR2 FQGNSA. Germline trimming cut 5 bases from V and 9 bases from J; bases unmatched to any gene: 12. Here the CDR3 reads CASSRRTSLGGEQFF. CDR3 DNA sequence: TGTGCCAGCAGCCGCCGGACTAGCCTGGGGGGTGAGCAGTTCTTC.